This T cell receptor beta chain was identified during a study of blood T cells in healthy people across ages. Points from the study as a whole: Long-lived donors had more naive CD4+ cells and higher diversity than aged donors.

Using a J-beta primer mix together with a sample-barcoded 5' primer, a second PCR was run for roughly 7 to 12 cycles. Every sample gave at least 2.5 million paired-end reads containing CDR3. In TCRdb, the 5' RACE reads were re-called with MiXCR into one record per CDR3 protein. The sample comprises about 640,000 distinct CDR3 sequences, about 53% of which are singletons, and 35% to 40% rests with the top ten. The draw of peripheral blood yielded ten milliliters from each donor. Every sample had a minimum of 6.5 million PBMCs isolated. As to this clonotype: Its target is not known.

J gave up 2 bases and V 3 bases, and 6 bases lay outside the gene matches. Germline CDR1 is SGHTA and CDR2 is FQGNSA. The CDR3 is 16 residues long. The V call is TRBV7-2, the J call TRBJ2-3, with 9 bases aligning to TRBD2. This receptor was taken from a man aged 55 to 70 in good health. Material for sequencing was blood. The chain's CDR3 is CASSFPAGGITDTQYF. DNA of the CDR3: TGTGCCAGCAGCTTTCCAGCGGGGGGTATCACAGATACGCAGTATTTT.